This T cell receptor (beta chain) was profiled in a study of blood T cells in healthy people across ages. Study observations and caveats: No one knew whether donors had CMV, which possibly confounded expanded clonotype changes.

Combining a sample-barcoded 5' primer with a J-beta primer mix, a second PCR ran for about 7 to 12 cycles. TCRdb re-called the 5' RACE reads with MiXCR, one entry per CDR3 protein. The sample shows roughly 800,000 distinct CDR3 sequences, roughly 60% of them seen only once. On this clonotype itself: What it binds is unknown.

This CDR3 is built from 11 residues. The ends lost 8 bases at V and 8 bases at J; junction bases unmatched: 5. The V and J genes are TRBV12-3 or TRBV12-4 and TRBJ1-2, with TRBD1 matching 7 bases. The material sequenced was blood. This TCR was sampled from a man between 25 and 39 years old in good health. The CDR3 DNA is TGTGCCAGCCTTCAGGGGGTCGGCTACACCTTC. It specifies CASLQGVGYTF.